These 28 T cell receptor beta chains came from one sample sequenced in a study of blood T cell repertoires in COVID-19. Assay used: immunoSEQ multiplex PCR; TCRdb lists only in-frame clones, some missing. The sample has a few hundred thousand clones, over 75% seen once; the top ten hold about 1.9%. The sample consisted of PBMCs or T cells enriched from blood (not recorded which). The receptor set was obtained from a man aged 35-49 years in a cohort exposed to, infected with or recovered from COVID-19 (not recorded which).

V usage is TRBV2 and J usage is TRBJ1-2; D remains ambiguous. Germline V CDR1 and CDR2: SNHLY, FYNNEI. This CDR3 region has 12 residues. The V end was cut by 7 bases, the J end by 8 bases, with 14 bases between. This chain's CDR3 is CASITELSGYTF. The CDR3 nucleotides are TGTGCCAGCATTACGGAGCTGAGCGGCTACACCTTC.

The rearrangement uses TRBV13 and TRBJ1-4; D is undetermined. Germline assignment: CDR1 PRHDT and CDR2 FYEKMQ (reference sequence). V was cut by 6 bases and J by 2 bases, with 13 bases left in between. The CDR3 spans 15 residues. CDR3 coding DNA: TGTGCCAGCAGTTACAAGTGGGAGACTAATGAAAAACTGTTTTTT. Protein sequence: CASSYKWETNEKLFF. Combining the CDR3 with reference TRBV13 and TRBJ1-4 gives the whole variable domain AAGVIQSPRHLIKEKRETATLKCYPIPRHDTVYWYQQGPGQDPQFLISFYEKMQSDKGSIPDRFSAQQFSDYHSELNMSSLELGDSALYFCASSYKWETNEKLFFGSGTQLSVL.

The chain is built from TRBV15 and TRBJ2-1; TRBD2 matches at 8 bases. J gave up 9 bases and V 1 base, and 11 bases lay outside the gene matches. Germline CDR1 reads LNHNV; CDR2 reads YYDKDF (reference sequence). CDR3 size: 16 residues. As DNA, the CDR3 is TGTGCCACCAGCAGAGCCCTAGCGGGTTTTTTTGGTGAGCAGTTCTTC. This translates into CATSRALAGFFGEQFF.

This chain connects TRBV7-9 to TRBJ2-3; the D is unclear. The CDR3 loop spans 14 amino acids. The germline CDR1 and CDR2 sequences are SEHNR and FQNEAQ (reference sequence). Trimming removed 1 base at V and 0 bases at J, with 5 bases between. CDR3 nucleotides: TGTGCCAGCAGCTTAGTGGCTAGCACAGATACGCAGTATTTT. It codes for CASSLVASTDTQYF.

CDR3 amino acids: CASAGQALAKNIQYF. In DNA form, the CDR3 reads TGTGCCAGCGCGGGGCAGGCTCTAGCCAAAAACATTCAGTACTTC. V gene TRBV28 combines with J gene TRBJ2-4; D might be TRBD2 (6 bases). The CDR3 is 15 residues long. CDR1 is MDHEN and CDR2 is SYDVKM in the germline V gene. V gave up 8 bases and J gave up 0 bases, with 14 bases separating them. Supplemented by reference TRBV28 and TRBJ2-4, the full variable domain reads DVKVTQSSRYLVKRTGEKVFLECVQDMDHENMFWYRQDPGLGLRLIYFSYDVKMKEKGDIPEGYSVSREKKERFSLILESASTNQTSMYLCASAGQALAKNIQYFGAGTRLSVL.

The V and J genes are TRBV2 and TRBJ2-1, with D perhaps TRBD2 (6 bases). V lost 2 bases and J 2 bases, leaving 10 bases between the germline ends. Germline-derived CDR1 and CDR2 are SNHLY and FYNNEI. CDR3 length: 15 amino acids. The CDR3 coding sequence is TGTGCCAGCAGTGAATTTAGCGGTACCTACAATGAGCAGTTCTTC. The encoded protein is CASSEFSGTYNEQFF.

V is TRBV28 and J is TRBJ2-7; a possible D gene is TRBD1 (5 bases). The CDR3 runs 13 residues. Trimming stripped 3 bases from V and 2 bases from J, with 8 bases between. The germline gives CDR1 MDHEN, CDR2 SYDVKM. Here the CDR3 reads CASSFSDTYEQYF. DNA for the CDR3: TGTGCCAGCAGTTTCTCGGACACCTACGAGCAGTACTTC.

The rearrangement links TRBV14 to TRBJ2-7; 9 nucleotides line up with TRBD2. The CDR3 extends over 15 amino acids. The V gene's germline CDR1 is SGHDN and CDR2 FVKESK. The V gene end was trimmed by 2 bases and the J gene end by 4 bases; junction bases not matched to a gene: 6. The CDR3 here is CASSQSGSGSYEQYF. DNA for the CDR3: TGTGCCAGCAGCCAATCGGGTAGCGGGAGTTACGAGCAGTACTTC.

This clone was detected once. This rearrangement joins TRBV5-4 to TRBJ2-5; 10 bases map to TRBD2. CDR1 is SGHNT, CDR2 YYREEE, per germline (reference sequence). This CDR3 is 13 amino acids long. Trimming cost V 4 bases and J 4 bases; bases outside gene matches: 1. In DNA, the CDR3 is TGTGCCAGCAGCCGGACTAGCGGAGAGACCCAGTACTTC. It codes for CASSRTSGETQYF.

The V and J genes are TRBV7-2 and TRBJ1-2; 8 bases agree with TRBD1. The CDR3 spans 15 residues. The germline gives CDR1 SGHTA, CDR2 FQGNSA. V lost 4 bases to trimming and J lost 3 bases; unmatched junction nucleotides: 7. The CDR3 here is CASSSRQGKHYGYTF. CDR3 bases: TGTGCCAGCAGCTCGCGACAGGGGAAACACTATGGCTACACCTTC.

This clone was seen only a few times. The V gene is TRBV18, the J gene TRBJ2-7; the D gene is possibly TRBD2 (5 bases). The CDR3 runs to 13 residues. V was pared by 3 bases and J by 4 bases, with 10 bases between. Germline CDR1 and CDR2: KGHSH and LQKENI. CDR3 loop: CASSPTPGYEQYF. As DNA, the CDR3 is TGTGCCAGCTCACCCACCCCGGGGTACGAGCAGTACTTC.

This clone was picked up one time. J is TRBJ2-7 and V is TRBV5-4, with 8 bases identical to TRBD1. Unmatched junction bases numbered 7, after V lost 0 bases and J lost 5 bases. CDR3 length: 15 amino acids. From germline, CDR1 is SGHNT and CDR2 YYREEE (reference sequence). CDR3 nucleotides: TGTGCCAGCAGCTTGGCTTGGACAGGGACCAACGAGCAGTACTTC. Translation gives CASSLAWTGTNEQYF.

In DNA form, the CDR3 reads TGTGCCAGCAGGGGACAGGTTAAGGACGAGCAGTACTTC. This codes for CASRGQVKDEQYF. The rearrangement uses TRBV6-5 and TRBJ2-7, with 8 bases that match TRBD1. The V and J ends lost 6 bases and 5 bases, in that order; junction bases with no gene match: 6. Germline assignment: CDR1 MNHEY and CDR2 SVGAGI. The CDR3 loop spans 13 amino acids.

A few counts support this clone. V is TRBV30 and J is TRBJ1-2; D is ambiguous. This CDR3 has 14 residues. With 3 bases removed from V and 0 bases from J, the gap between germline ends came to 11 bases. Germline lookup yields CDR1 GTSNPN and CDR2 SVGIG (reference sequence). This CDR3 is CAWRAFATNYGYTF. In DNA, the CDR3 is TGTGCCTGGAGGGCCTTTGCCACTAACTATGGCTACACCTTC.

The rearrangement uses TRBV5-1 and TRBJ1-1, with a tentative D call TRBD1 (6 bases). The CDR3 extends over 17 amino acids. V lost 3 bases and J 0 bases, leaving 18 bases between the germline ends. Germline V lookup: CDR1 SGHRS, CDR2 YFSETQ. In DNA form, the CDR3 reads TGCGCCAGCAGCTATGGACAGACCGCCAGAATGAACACTGAAGCTTTCTTT. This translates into CASSYGQTARMNTEAFF.

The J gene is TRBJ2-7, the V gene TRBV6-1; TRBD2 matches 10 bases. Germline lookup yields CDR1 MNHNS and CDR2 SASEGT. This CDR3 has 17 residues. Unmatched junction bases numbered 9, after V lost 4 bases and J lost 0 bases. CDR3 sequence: CASSVFVGLANSYEQYF. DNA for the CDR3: TGTGCCAGCAGTGTTTTTGTGGGACTAGCGAACTCCTACGAGCAGTACTTC.

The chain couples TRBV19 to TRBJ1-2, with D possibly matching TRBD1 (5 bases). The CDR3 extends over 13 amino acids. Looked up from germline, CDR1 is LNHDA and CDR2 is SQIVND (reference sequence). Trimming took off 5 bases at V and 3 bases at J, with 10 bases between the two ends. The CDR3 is CASSSGGDYGYTF. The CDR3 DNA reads TGTGCCAGTAGTTCGGGGGGGGACTATGGCTACACCTTC.

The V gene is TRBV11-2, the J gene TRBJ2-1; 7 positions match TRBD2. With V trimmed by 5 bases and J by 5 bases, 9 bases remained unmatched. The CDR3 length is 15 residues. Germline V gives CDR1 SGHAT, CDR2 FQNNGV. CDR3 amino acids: CASSRGGRADNEQFF. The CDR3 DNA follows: TGTGCCAGCAGCCGTGGGGGGAGGGCCGACAATGAGCAGTTCTTC.

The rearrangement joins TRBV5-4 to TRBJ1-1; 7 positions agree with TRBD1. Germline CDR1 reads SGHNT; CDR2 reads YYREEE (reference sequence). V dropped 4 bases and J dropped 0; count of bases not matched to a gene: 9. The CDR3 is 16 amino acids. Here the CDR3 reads CASSTARGGMNTEAFF. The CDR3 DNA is TGTGCCAGCAGCACCGCGCGAGGGGGCATGAACACTGAAGCTTTCTTT.

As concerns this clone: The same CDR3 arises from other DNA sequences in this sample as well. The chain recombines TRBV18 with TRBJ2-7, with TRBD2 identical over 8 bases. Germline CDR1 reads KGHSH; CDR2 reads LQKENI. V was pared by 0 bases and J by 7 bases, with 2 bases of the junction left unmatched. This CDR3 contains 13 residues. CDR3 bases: TGTGCCAGCTCACCACCTAGCGGGGATGAGCAGTACTTC. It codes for CASSPPSGDEQYF.

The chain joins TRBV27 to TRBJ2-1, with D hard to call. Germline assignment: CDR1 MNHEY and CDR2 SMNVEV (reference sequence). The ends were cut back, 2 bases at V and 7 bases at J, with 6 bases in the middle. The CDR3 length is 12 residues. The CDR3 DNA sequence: TGTGCCAGCAGTTTAACTCCGAATGAGCAGTTCTTC. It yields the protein CASSLTPNEQFF.

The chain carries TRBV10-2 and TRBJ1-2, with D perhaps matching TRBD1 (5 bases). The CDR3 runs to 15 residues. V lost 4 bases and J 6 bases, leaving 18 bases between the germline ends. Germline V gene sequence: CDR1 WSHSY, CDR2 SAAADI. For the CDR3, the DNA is TGCGCCAGCAGTGGGGGACTGCTGATGGCTGATGGCTACACCTTC. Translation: CASSGGLLMADGYTF.

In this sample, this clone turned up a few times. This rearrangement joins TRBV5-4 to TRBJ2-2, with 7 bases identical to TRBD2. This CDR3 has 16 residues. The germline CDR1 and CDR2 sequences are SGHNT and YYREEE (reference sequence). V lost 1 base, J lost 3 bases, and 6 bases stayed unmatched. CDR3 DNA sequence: TGTGCCAGCAGCTTGATACCTAGCGGACACACCGGGGAGCTGTTTTTT. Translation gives CASSLIPSGHTGELFF.

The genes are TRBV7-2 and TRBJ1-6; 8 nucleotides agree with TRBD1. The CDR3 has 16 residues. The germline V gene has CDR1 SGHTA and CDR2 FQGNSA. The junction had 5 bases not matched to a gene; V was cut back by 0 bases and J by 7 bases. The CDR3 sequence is CASSLARQGRNSPLHF. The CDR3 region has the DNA TGTGCCAGCAGCTTAGCGAGACAGGGGAGGAATTCACCCCTCCACTTT.

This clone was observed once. The CDR3: CASSQPGTGTNYGYTF. As DNA, the CDR3 is TGTGCCAGCAGCCAACCAGGGACAGGGACTAACTATGGCTACACCTTC. The chain couples TRBV3-1 (or the pseudogene TRBV3-2) to TRBJ1-2; 9 nucleotides agree with TRBD1. The CDR3 length is 16 residues. The trim removed 2 bases at V and 0 bases at J, leaving 4 bases unmatched. In germline, CDR1 is LGHDT, CDR2 YNNKEL (reference sequence).

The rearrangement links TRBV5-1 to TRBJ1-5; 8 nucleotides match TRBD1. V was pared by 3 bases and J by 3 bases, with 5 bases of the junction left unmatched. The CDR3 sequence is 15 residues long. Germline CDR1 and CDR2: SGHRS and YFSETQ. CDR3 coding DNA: TGCGCCAGCAGCTCCACAGGGGGGGACAATCAGCCCCAGCATTTT. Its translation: CASSSTGGDNQPQHF.

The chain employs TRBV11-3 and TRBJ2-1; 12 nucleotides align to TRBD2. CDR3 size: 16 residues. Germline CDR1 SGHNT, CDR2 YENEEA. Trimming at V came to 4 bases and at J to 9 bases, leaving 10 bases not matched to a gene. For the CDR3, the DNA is TGTGCCAGCAGCTCAGGACTAGCGGGAACCAGGGGTGAGCAGTTCTTC. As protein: CASSSGLAGTRGEQFF.

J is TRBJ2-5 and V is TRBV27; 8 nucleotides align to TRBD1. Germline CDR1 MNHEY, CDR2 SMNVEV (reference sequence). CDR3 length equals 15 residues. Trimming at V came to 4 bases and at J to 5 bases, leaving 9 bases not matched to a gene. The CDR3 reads CASSSTGEWLETQYF. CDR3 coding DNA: TGTGCCAGCAGTTCGACAGGGGAATGGTTGGAGACCCAGTACTTC.